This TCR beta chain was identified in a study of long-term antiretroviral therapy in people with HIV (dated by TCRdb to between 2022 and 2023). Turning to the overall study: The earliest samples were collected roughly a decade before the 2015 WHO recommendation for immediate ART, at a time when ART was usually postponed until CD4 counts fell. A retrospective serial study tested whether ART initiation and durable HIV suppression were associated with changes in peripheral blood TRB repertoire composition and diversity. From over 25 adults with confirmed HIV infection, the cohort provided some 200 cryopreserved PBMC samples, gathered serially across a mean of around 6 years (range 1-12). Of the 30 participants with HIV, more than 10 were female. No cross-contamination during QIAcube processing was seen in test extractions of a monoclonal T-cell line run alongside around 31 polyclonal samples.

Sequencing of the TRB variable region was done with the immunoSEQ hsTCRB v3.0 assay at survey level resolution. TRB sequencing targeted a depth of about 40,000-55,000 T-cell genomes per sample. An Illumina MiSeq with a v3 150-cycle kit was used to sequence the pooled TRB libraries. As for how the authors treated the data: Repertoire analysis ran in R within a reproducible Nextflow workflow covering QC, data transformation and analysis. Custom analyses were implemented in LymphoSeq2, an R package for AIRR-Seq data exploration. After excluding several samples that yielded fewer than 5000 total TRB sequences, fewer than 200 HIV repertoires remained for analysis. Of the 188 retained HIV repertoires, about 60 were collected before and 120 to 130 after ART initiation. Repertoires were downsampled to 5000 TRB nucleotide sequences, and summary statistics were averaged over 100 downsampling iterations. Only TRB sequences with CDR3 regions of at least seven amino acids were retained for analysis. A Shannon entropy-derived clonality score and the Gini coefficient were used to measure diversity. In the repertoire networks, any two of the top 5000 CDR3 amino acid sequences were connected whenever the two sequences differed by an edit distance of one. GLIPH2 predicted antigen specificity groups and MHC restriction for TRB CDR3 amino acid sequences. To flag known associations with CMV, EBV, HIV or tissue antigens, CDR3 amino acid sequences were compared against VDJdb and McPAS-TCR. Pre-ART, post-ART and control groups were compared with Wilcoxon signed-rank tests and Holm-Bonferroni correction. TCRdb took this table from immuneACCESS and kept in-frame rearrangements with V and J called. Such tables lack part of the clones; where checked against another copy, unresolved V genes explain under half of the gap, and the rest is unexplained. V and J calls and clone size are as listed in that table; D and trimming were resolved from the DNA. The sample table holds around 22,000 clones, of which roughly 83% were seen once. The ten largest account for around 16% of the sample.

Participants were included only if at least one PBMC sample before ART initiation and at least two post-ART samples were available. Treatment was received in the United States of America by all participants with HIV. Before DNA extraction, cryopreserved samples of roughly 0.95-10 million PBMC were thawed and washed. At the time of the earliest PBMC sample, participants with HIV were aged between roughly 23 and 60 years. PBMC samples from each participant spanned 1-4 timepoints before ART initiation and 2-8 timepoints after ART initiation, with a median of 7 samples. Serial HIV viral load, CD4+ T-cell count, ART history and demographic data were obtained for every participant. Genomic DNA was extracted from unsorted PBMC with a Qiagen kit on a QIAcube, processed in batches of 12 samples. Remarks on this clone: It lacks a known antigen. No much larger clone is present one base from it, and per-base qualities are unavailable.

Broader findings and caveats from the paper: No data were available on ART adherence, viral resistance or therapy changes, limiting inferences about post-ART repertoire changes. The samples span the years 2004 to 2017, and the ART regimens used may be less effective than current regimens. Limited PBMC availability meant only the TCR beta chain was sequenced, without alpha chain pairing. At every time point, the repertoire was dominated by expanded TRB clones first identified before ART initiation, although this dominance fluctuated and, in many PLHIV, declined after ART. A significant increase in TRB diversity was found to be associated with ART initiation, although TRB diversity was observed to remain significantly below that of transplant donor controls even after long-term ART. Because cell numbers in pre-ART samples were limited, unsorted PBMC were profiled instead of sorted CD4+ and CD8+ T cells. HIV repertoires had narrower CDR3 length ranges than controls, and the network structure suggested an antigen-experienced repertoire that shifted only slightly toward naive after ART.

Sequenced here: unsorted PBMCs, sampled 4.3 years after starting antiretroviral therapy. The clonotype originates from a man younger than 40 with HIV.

CDR3 region: CASSIGQGALGANVLTF. The base sequence is TGCGCCAGCAGCATAGGACAGGGGGCGCTTGGGGCCAACGTCCTGACTTTC. Recombination linked TRBV5-1 to TRBJ2-6, and 11 junctional nucleotides match TRBD1. The CDR3 goes from the cysteine to the phenylalanine over 17 residues. Only the CDR3 DNA stays, 51 bases, in frame from base 1. CDR1 and CDR2 were assigned from the germline V gene as SGHRS and YFSETQ. Clipping removes 4 bases from V and 3 bases from J, with 6 as the unmatched junction base count.